What follows are 32 T cell receptor beta chains derived from one specimen sequenced in a study of shared clonotypes between healthy human individuals. Profiled with immunoSEQ multiplex PCR; TCRdb holds only in-frame clones, not every one. The profile shows fewer than 1.8 million clones, about 98.5% of them singletons. The sequencing sample was made of naive CD4+ T cells sorted from blood. The subset is: CD45RA+ positively selected. All receptors come from a young man in good health.

Regarding this clone: Other DNA sequences in this sample translate to the same CDR3. This rearrangement joins TRBV5-1 to TRBJ1-5, with D unresolved. Germline V gene lookup returns CDR1 SGHRS and CDR2 YFSETQ. The CDR3 is made up of 13 amino acids. V gave up 0 bases and J gave up 7 bases, with 8 bases separating them. The CDR3 nucleotides read TGCGCCAGCAGCTTGGATCCAAACCAGCCCCAGCATTTT. Translated: CASSLDPNQPQHF.

V is TRBV7-9 and J is TRBJ2-3, with 14 bases matching TRBD2. Germline V gene data show CDR1 as SEHNR and CDR2 as FQNEAQ (reference sequence). The CDR3 spans 17 residues. The J segment lost 2 bases and the V segment lost 4 bases, leaving 5 bases of the junction unmatched. Here the CDR3 DNA reads TGTGCCAGCAGCTCGGGACTAGCGGGGGACTACACAGATACGCAGTATTTT. It is translated as CASSSGLAGDYTDTQYF.

J is TRBJ2-3 and V is TRBV14; 7 bases line up with TRBD1. Per the germline V gene, CDR1 is SGHDN and CDR2 is FVKESK. After removal of 3 bases from V and 2 bases from J, the junction contained 5 bases not matched to a gene. There are 15 residues in the CDR3. CDR3 nucleotides: TGTGCCAGCAGCCATACCGGACAGGCCACAGATACGCAGTATTTT. This encodes CASSHTGQATDTQYF.

V and J are TRBV19 and TRBJ2-1; 7 bases line up with TRBD1. Germline CDR1 reads LNHDA; CDR2 reads SQIVND (reference sequence). Trimming at V came to 4 bases and at J to 3 bases, leaving 3 bases not matched to a gene. The CDR3 consists of 14 residues. The CDR3 here is CASSNRGFYNEQFF. CDR3 sequence (DNA): TGTGCCAGTAGTAACAGGGGATTCTACAATGAGCAGTTCTTC.

The chain carries TRBV6-1 and TRBJ2-7; D uncertain. CDR3 size: 13 residues. The V gene lost 4 bases and the J gene lost 2 bases, with 9 bases spanning the gap. Per the germline V gene, CDR1 is MNHNS and CDR2 is SASEGT. The CDR3 reads CASSVRQPYEQYF. In DNA form, the CDR3 reads TGTGCCAGCAGTGTTAGGCAGCCCTACGAGCAGTACTTC.

V and J are TRBV14 and TRBJ2-7; D is perhaps TRBD1 or TRBD2 (5 bases each). Germline CDR1 is SGHDN and CDR2 is FVKESK. The V and J ends lost 1 base and 5 bases respectively, with 6 bases between them. This CDR3 is built from 12 residues. CDR3 sequence: CASSQGGNEQYF. As DNA, the CDR3 is TGTGCCAGCAGCCAAGGGGGGAACGAGCAGTACTTC.

The rearrangement links TRBV27 to TRBJ2-3, with D tentatively TRBD2 (7 bases). Trimming took 2 bases from V and 7 from J, leaving 19 bases between them. The germline V gene has CDR1 MNHEY and CDR2 SMNVEV (reference sequence). The CDR3 covers 16 residues. This chain's CDR3 is CASSLPGGQGPNTQYF. The CDR3 bases are TGTGCCAGCAGTTTACCCGGGGGGCAGGGCCCGAATACGCAGTATTTT.

V is TRBV27 and J is TRBJ2-3; 7 bases agree with TRBD2. Germline V gene lookup returns CDR1 MNHEY and CDR2 SMNVEV (reference sequence). The CDR3 has 15 amino acids. After removal of 5 bases from V and 4 bases from J, the junction contained 9 bases not matched to a gene. Here the CDR3 reads CASSHKRGLSDTQYF. CDR3 coding DNA: TGTGCCAGCAGTCACAAGCGGGGCCTTTCAGATACGCAGTATTTT.

This rearrangement joins TRBV27 to TRBJ1-1, with D hard to call. Trimming pared 7 bases from V and 0 bases from J, leaving 6 bases between. There are 12 residues in the CDR3. From germline, CDR1 is MNHEY and CDR2 SMNVEV (reference sequence). The CDR3 here is CASTPMNTEAFF. For the CDR3, the DNA is TGTGCCAGCACTCCTATGAACACTGAAGCTTTCTTT.

The chain has TRBV25-1 and TRBJ2-2; 13 nucleotides match TRBD2. V lost 8 bases, J lost 5 bases, and 8 bases stayed unmatched. The germline V gene has CDR1 MGHDK and CDR2 SYGVNS. This CDR3 has 16 amino acids. CDR3 protein: CASSRTSGSWTGELFF. The DNA of the CDR3 is TGTGCCAGCTCCCGGACTAGCGGGAGTTGGACCGGGGAGCTGTTTTTT.

The sample holds one count of this clone. This chain connects TRBV7-3 to TRBJ2-2; TRBD2 matches 13 bases. V trimming: 5 bases; J trimming: 6 bases; junction bases outside the gene matches: 6. The CDR3 runs 16 residues. Looked up from germline, CDR1 is SGHTA and CDR2 is FQGTGA. CDR3 protein: CASSTGLAGVAGELFF. The CDR3 bases are TGTGCCAGCAGCACAGGACTAGCGGGAGTCGCCGGGGAGCTGTTTTTT.

The rearrangement uses TRBV27 and TRBJ2-1; possibly TRBD2 for D (6 bases). CDR1 and CDR2 from the germline V gene are MNHEY and SMNVEV (reference sequence). The CDR3 length is 16 residues. Trimming cost V 1 base and J 5 bases, with 15 bases left between them. This CDR3 is CASSLLLGGYNNEQFF. In nucleotides, the CDR3 is TGTGCCAGCAGTTTATTGCTTGGAGGGTACAACAATGAGCAGTTCTTC.

This rearrangement joins TRBV19 to TRBJ2-5; TRBD2 matches at 16 bases. V shed 5 bases, J shed 3 bases, and the junction held 3 bases outside the gene matches. Germline CDR1 reads LNHDA; CDR2 reads SQIVND (reference sequence). This CDR3 has 16 amino acids. In nucleotides, the CDR3 is TGTGCCAGTAGTCCGGGGACTAGCGGGAGGGAAGAGACCCAGTACTTC. It is translated as CASSPGTSGREETQYF.

V is TRBV7-9 and J is TRBJ2-3; a possible D gene is TRBD2 (5 bases). V shed 2 bases and J shed 2 bases, with 14 bases lying between them. Germline V CDR1 and CDR2: SEHNR, FQNEAQ (reference sequence). This CDR3 contains 16 residues. This chain's CDR3 is CASSLKVGLSTDTQYF. The CDR3 coding sequence is TGTGCCAGCAGCTTAAAAGTCGGACTCTCCACAGATACGCAGTATTTT. Full variable domain (missing parts from reference TRBV7-9 and TRBJ2-3): DTGVSQNPRHKITKRGQNVTFRCDPISEHNRLYWYRQTLGQGPEFLTYFQNEAQLEKSRLLSDRFSAERPKGSFSTLEIQRTEQGDSAMYLCASSLKVGLSTDTQYFGPGTRLTVL.

The V call is TRBV7-8, the J call TRBJ2-1; D not certain. Germline V lookup: CDR1 SGHVS, CDR2 FQNEAQ. The CDR3 length is 15 residues. V dropped 5 bases and J dropped 4 bases, with 15 bases sitting between them. In nucleotides, the CDR3 is TGTGCCAGCAGCGCCCCTCCCCGGTCTTACAATGAGCAGTTCTTC. This gives the protein CASSAPPRSYNEQFF.

The gene calls are TRBV28 and TRBJ2-1; 10 bases are a match to TRBD2. This CDR3 is 17 amino acids long. V lost 7 bases and J lost 9; bases outside the gene matches: 18. CDR1 is MDHEN and CDR2 is SYDVKM in the germline V gene. Written as DNA, the CDR3 is TGTGCCAGCACTAAACAGAGAGGGGCTAGCGGGAGCTTTGAGCAGTTCTTC. Translating gives CASTKQRGASGSFEQFF.

V gene TRBV5-1 combines with J gene TRBJ1-5; no reliable D call. Germline CDR1 SGHRS, CDR2 YFSETQ. Trimming removed 5 bases from V and 2 bases from J, with 11 bases in between. CDR3 length: 14 residues. Written as DNA, the CDR3 is TGCGCCAGCAGTGATGGGAGGGGCAATCAGCCCCAGCATTTT. Translated: CASSDGRGNQPQHF.

This clone was found once. The rearrangement links TRBV4-2 to TRBJ2-7, with TRBD2 matching 13 bases. This CDR3 is 17 amino acids long. Germline values: CDR1 LGHNA, CDR2 YNFKEQ. The V segment lost 1 base and the J segment 0 bases; nucleotides outside the gene matches: 3. CDR3 bases: TGTGCCAGCAGCCAAGGGACTAGCGGGAGTGTCTCCTACGAGCAGTACTTC. It yields the protein CASSQGTSGSVSYEQYF.

The genes are TRBV19 and TRBJ2-7; D gene unclear. V gave up 5 bases and J gave up 6 bases, with 14 bases separating them. The CDR3 runs to 13 residues. Germline V gene data show CDR1 as LNHDA and CDR2 as SQIVND (reference sequence). The CDR3 DNA follows: TGTGCCAGTAGTTGGCAATCCGGGTCCGAGCAGTACTTC. Its protein product is CASSWQSGSEQYF.

The genes are TRBV7-9 and TRBJ2-3; 11 bases fit TRBD2. The CDR3 length is 15 residues. The V and J ends lost 6 bases and 3 bases, in that order; junction bases with no gene match: 5. The germline V gene has CDR1 SEHNR and CDR2 FQNEAQ (reference sequence). CDR3 DNA: TGTGCCAGCAGTCTTAGCGGGAGGGCAACAGATACGCAGTATTTT. Its protein product is CASSLSGRATDTQYF.

A remark on this clone: At the DNA level, this CDR3 is encoded by other sequences in the same sample as well. The chain recombines TRBV5-1 with TRBJ2-7; D unresolved. The CDR3 has 12 residues. Germline CDR1 reads SGHRS; CDR2 reads YFSETQ. V was clipped by 3 bases and J by 2 bases, with 6 bases between them. The CDR3 spells CASSSSAYEQYF. CDR3 bases: TGCGCCAGCAGCTCTTCAGCCTACGAGCAGTACTTC.

V is TRBV29-1 and J is TRBJ2-7, with D possibly being TRBD2 (5 bases). The CDR3 length is 12 residues. Germline V gene lookup returns CDR1 SQVTM and CDR2 ANQGSEA. Trimming cost V 4 bases and J 5 bases, with 12 bases left between them. In DNA, the CDR3 is TGCAGCGTTGTGGGCAGCGGCCACGAGCAGTACTTC. It encodes CSVVGSGHEQYF.

The rearrangement joins TRBV12-5 to TRBJ2-3; D is unresolved. This CDR3 contains 14 residues. Germline V gene sequence: CDR1 LGHNT, CDR2 FRNRAP. With 1 base removed from V and 1 base from J, the gap between germline ends came to 6 bases. CDR3 amino acids: CASGLEKRTDTQYF. Written as DNA, the CDR3 is TGTGCTAGTGGTTTGGAAAAGCGCACAGATACGCAGTATTTT.

The V call is TRBV19, the J call TRBJ2-2; tentative D call: TRBD2 (5 bases). Germline V gives CDR1 LNHDA, CDR2 SQIVND (reference sequence). Trimming left V 7 bases short and J 6 bases short, with 15 bases between. The CDR3 extends over 14 amino acids. The CDR3 loop is CASKNRLYPGELFF. For the CDR3, the DNA is TGTGCCAGTAAAAACAGACTATACCCCGGGGAGCTGTTTTTT. The whole variable domain, filled in from reference TRBV19 and TRBJ2-2, reads DGGITQSPKYLFRKEGQNVTLSCEQNLNHDAMYWYRQDPGQGLRLIYYSQIVNDFQKGDIAEGYSVSREKKESFPLTVTSAQKNPTAFYLCASKNRLYPGELFFGEGSRLTVL.

The rearrangement links TRBV27 to TRBJ2-7; 11 bases align to TRBD2. V dropped 4 bases and J dropped 3; count of bases not matched to a gene: 8. CDR3 size: 16 residues. Looked up from germline, CDR1 is MNHEY and CDR2 is SMNVEV (reference sequence). This CDR3 reads CASSWGTSGTFYEQYF. In DNA form, the CDR3 reads TGTGCCAGCAGTTGGGGGACTAGCGGAACCTTCTACGAGCAGTACTTC.

The chain links TRBV28 to TRBJ2-2; D is possibly TRBD2 (5 bases). Per the germline V gene, CDR1 is MDHEN and CDR2 is SYDVKM. The CDR3 runs to 15 residues. Trimming pared 3 bases from V and 1 base from J, leaving 9 bases between. The CDR3 protein is CASSLIAKNTGELFF. The CDR3 DNA is TGTGCCAGCAGTTTGATAGCGAAGAACACCGGGGAGCTGTTTTTT.

The chain carries TRBV4-1 and TRBJ2-1; 12 bases map to TRBD2. The V gene's germline CDR1 is MGHRA and CDR2 YSYEKL. The CDR3 totals 18 residues. With V trimmed by 0 bases and J by 6 bases, 9 bases remained unmatched. In nucleotides, the CDR3 is TGCGCCAGCAGCCAAGATCCCGCTAGCGGGAGGGCTGTCAATGAGCAGTTCTTC. It yields the protein CASSQDPASGRAVNEQFF.

V is TRBV7-8 and J is TRBJ1-1, with 7 nucleotides matching TRBD1. The trim removed 2 bases at V and 0 bases at J, leaving 6 bases unmatched. The germline gives CDR1 SGHVS, CDR2 FQNEAQ. The CDR3 is 16 amino acids. The CDR3 bases are TGTGCCAGCAGCTTATCCGCAGGGGGTTTGAACACTGAAGCTTTCTTT. Its protein product is CASSLSAGGLNTEAFF.

The V call is TRBV6-1, the J call TRBJ1-2, with TRBD1 matching 12 bases. The germline gives CDR1 MNHNS, CDR2 SASEGT. V was pared by 5 bases and J by 7 bases, with 8 bases of the junction left unmatched. The CDR3 consists of 15 residues. CDR3 DNA sequence: TGTGCCAGCAGTCCTGGGACAGGGGGCTTGGGTGGCTACACCTTC. Translated: CASSPGTGGLGGYTF.

CDR3 sequence (DNA): TGTGCCACCAGCTTACAACCTGGACAGGGCTACGAGACCCAGTACTTC. It is translated as CATSLQPGQGYETQYF. The chain recombines TRBV15 with TRBJ2-5, with TRBD1 matching over 8 bases. The CDR3 is made up of 16 amino acids. The V segment lost 5 bases and the J segment 5 bases; nucleotides outside the gene matches: 13. The germline V gene encodes CDR1 LNHNV and CDR2 YYDKDF (reference sequence).

The chain is built from TRBV28 and TRBJ1-3; tentatively, D is TRBD1 (5 bases). Trimming stripped 6 bases from V and 7 bases from J, with 22 bases between. CDR1 and CDR2 from the germline V gene are MDHEN and SYDVKM. The CDR3 runs 16 residues. CDR3 sequence (DNA): TGTGCCAGCAGCTTTATTGACCGGGACGCGGGTAACACCATATATTTT. This codes for CASSFIDRDAGNTIYF.

The CDR3 is CASSLGPTGSSGNTIYF. The CDR3 DNA is TGTGCCAGCAGCTTGGGACCGACAGGAAGCTCTGGAAACACCATATATTTT. This chain connects TRBV5-4 to TRBJ1-3, with D perhaps TRBD1 (6 bases). The CDR3 contains 17 residues. V was cut by 0 bases and J by 0 bases, with 13 bases left in between. CDR1 is SGHNT and CDR2 is YYREEE in the germline V gene (reference sequence).